Listed below are T cell receptor beta chains from one sample, sequenced in a study of control samples from healthy donors and cancer patients. Here immunoSEQ multiplex PCR was the method, and the copy in TCRdb shows in-frame clones only, minus some. The sample lists approximately 68,000 clones, 83% seen once, with approximately 14% in the top ten. The material sequenced was blood. The source of these receptors is a man aged 60 to 69 in good health. CDR3s include the opening cysteine and the closing phenylalanine or tryptophan. A D gene is named only where the DNA matches it firmly. The size entry is marked missing in some rows and otherwise reads once, few, many or a size class.

j_gene	d_gene	abundance	v_gene	CDR3aa	CDR3nt
TRBJ2-1	TRBD2	many	TRBV9	CASSVVAGAYNEQFF	TGTGCCAGCAGCGTAGTAGCGGGAGCTTACAATGAGCAGTTCTTC
TRBJ2-6	.	.	TRBV27	CASSLWGGFSGANVLTF	TGTGCCAGCAGTTTATGGGGCGGGTTCTCTGGGGCCAACGTCCTGACTTTC
TRBJ2-1	.	.	TRBV5-4	CASSLSSNSYNEQFF	TGTGCCAGCAGCTTGTCATCGAACTCCTACAATGAGCAGTTCTTC
TRBJ2-3	.	once	TRBV6-5	CASSEGPGKGDTQYF	TGTGCCAGCAGCGAGGGTCCAGGGAAGGGAGATACGCAGTATTTT
TRBJ2-1	.	.	TRBV9	CASSSSRTEQFF	TGTGCCAGCAGCTCCTCCCGGACAGAGCAGTTCTTC
TRBJ2-1	.	.	TRBV2	CASRNALQGAEQFF	TGTGCCAGCAGAAACGCCCTACAGGGCGCTGAGCAGTTCTTC
TRBJ2-1	.	.	TRBV7-6	CASSIHSRNEQFF	TGTGCCAGCAGCATCCACTCCCGCAATGAGCAGTTCTTC
TRBJ2-2	TRBD1	once	TRBV5-5	CASSKLQGAAGELFF	TGTGCCAGCAGCAAACTACAGGGGGCAGCGGGGGAGCTGTTTTTT
TRBJ1-5	.	.	TRBV28	CATGLMGINQPQHF	TGTGCCACCGGGCTTATGGGGATAAATCAGCCCCAGCATTTT
TRBJ2-7	TRBD2	.	TRBV27	CASSGLAGGGEQYF	TGTGCCAGCAGTGGTCTAGCGGGAGGAGGCGAGCAGTACTTC
TRBJ2-4	.	.	TRBV29-1	CSVGQGNIQYF	TGCAGCGTTGGGCAGGGAAACATTCAGTACTTC
TRBJ2-1	TRBD1	.	TRBV2	CASSSGTGVKYNEQFF	TGTGCCAGCAGTTCCGGGACAGGGGTGAAGTACAATGAGCAGTTCTTC
TRBJ2-3	.	.	TRBV29-1	CSVEISREDTQYF	TGCAGCGTTGAAATTTCAAGGGAAGATACGCAGTATTTT
TRBJ2-7	.	few	TRBV12-3/TRBV12-4	CASSILGYEQYF	TGTGCCAGCTCGATTCTGGGATACGAGCAGTACTTC
TRBJ2-2	.	.	TRBV16	CASSQSSRGTGELFF	TGTGCCAGCAGCCAATCGAGTAGGGGTACCGGGGAGCTGTTTTTT
TRBJ2-1	TRBD2	.	TRBV4-1	CASSQTSPGLAGGRGLNEQFF	TGCGCCAGCAGCCAAACGTCACCGGGACTAGCGGGAGGACGGGGGCTCAATGAGCAGTTCTTC
TRBJ1-5	.	.	TRBV6-5	CASSDKHQPQHF	TGTGCCAGCAGCGACAAGCATCAGCCCCAGCATTTT
TRBJ2-7	TRBD1	.	TRBV28	CASNSPYFVGQGPFLTYEQYF	TGTGCCAGCAATTCTCCCTATTTCGTCGGACAGGGGCCGTTTCTCACCTACGAGCAGTACTTC
TRBJ2-7	.	.	TRBV30	CAWRIGPYEQYF	TGTGCCTGGAGGATAGGCCCCTACGAGCAGTACTTC
TRBJ2-1	TRBD2	once	TRBV15	CATSRDLGGRGEQFF	TGTGCCACCAGCAGAGATCTAGGCGGGAGGGGTGAGCAGTTCTTC
TRBJ2-1	.	.	TRBV10-2	CASSARPNNEQFF	TGCGCCAGCAGTGCCAGGCCTAACAATGAGCAGTTCTTC
TRBJ2-7	.	.	TRBV28	CASSIMPGLPSYEQYF	TGTGCCAGCAGTATCATGCCGGGACTTCCCTCCTACGAGCAGTACTTC
TRBJ2-1	.	.	TRBV6-6	CASRVGKGYNEQFF	TGTGCCAGCAGGGTCGGAAAAGGATACAATGAGCAGTTCTTC
TRBJ2-7	.	few	TRBV19	CASSIGTIHYEQYF	TGTGCCAGTAGTATAGGAACCATCCACTACGAGCAGTACTTC